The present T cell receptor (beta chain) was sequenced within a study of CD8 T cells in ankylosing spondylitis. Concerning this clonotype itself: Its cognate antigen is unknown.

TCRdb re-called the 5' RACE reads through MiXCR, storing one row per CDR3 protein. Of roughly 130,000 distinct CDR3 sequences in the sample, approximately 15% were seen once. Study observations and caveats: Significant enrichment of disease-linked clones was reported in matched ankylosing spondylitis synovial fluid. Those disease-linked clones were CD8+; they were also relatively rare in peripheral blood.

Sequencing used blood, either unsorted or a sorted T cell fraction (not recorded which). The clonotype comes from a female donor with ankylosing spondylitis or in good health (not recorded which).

CDR3 amino acids: CASSTAAGGYTDTQYF. CDR3 bases: TGTGCCAGCAGCACAGCAGCGGGGGGTTACACAGATACGCAGTATTTT. The V call is TRBV7-2, the J call TRBJ2-3; 9 bases map to TRBD2. There are 16 residues in the CDR3. J was trimmed by 2 bases and V by 5 bases; bases with no gene match: 8. The germline gives CDR1 SGHTA, CDR2 FQGNSA.